The present T cell receptor beta chain was sequenced within a study of CD8 T cells in Susac syndrome. Germline values: CDR1 MDHEN, CDR2 SYDVKM. CDR3 length: 13 amino acids. V was pared by 7 bases and J by 7 bases, with 14 bases between. Under recently defined diagnostic criteria, the patients with Susac syndrome qualified as having definite or probable disease. cDNA came from roughly 0.53 to 1 ug RNA primed by random hexamers. Amplification of TCR beta CDR3 by immunoSEQ multiplex PCR spanned 54 Vbeta and 13 Jbeta. A single record per CDR3 protein comes from TCRdb applying MiXCR to the immunoSEQ multiplex PCR reads. The table lists around 140,000 distinct CDR3 sequences, about 95% of them singletons.

Material for sequencing was CD4+ T cells from PBMCs. V is TRBV28 and J is TRBJ1-5; D is uncertain. The sequence came from a human donor with Susac syndrome. CDR3 sequence: CASTIGGKQPQHF. The DNA of the CDR3 is TGTGCCAGCACCATAGGCGGTAAACAGCCCCAGCATTTT.